This T cell receptor (beta chain) was identified during a study of blood T cell repertoires in COVID-19. Study-level information: T cells, B-cell-depleted T cells, or PBMCs provided the cDNA or gDNA that served as material.

Germline V gene sequence: CDR1 SGHRS, CDR2 YFSETQ. This CDR3 is 14 amino acids long. V shed 2 bases and J 1 base; nucleotides not matched to a gene: 2. Clones were sequenced by immunoSEQ multiplex PCR, and TCRdb holds only the in-frame ones, with some missing. The sample records about 160,000 clones, 65% to 85% being singletons. Participant-reported clinical history was the basis for cohort assignment. V is TRBV5-1 and J is TRBJ1-1, with TRBD1 matching over 7 bases. Sequencing was carried out using PBMCs or T cells enriched from blood (not recorded which). The clonotype comes from a woman aged 40 to 50 with acute COVID-19. The CDR3: CASSFHRGNTEAFF. CDR3 DNA sequence: TGCGCCAGCAGCTTCCACAGGGGGAACACTGAAGCTTTCTTT.